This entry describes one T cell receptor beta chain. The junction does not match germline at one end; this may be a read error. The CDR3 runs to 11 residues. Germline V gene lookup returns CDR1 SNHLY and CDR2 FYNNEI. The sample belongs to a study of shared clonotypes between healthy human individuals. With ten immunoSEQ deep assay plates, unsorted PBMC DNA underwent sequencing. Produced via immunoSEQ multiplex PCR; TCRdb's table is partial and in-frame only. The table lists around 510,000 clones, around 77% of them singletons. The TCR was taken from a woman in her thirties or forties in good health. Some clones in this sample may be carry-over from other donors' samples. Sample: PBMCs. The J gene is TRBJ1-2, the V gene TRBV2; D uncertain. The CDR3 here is CVSTLGYGYTF. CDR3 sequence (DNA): TGTGTCAGCACCCTAGGATATGGCTACACCTTC.